This T cell receptor beta chain is from a study of CD8 T cells in Susac syndrome. Sequencing of TCR beta was performed on blood CD8+ and CD4+ T cells. Germline lookup yields CDR1 MNHNY and CDR2 SVGAGI (reference sequence). V lost 6 bases and J lost 7, with 22 bases in between. The CDR3 spans 15 residues. It was with random hexamers that 0.5 to 1 ug RNA was reverse transcribed. Across 54 Vbeta and 13 Jbeta, TCR beta CDR3 was amplified with immunoSEQ multiplex PCR. TCRdb re-called the immunoSEQ multiplex PCR reads with MiXCR, one entry per CDR3 protein. The table has about 120,000 distinct CDR3 sequences, 80% to 95% seen once.

This receptor was taken from a human donor in good health. This chain links TRBV6-6 with TRBJ2-7; D is ambiguous. Source material: CD4+ T cells from PBMCs. CDR3 DNA: TGTGCCAGCAGCATTGCAGGCGGACGGGTGGGGGAGCAGTACTTC. The encoded protein is CASSIAGGRVGEQYF.